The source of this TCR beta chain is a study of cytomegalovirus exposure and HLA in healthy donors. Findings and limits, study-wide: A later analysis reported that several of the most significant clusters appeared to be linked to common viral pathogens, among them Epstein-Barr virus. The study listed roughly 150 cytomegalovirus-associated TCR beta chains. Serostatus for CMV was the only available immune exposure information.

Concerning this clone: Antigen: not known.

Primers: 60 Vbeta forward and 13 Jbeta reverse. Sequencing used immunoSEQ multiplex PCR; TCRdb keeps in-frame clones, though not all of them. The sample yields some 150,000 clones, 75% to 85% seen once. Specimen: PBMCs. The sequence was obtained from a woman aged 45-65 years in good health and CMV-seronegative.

The DNA of the CDR3 is TGTGCCAGCAGTTCAATGCGGGGGTGGACCGGGGAGCTGTTTTTT. This sequence encodes CASSSMRGWTGELFF. The J gene is TRBJ2-2, the V gene TRBV27; TRBD2 matches 7 bases. CDR1 and CDR2 from the germline V gene are MNHEY and SMNVEV (reference sequence). This CDR3 contains 15 residues. V shed 4 bases and J 5 bases; nucleotides not matched to a gene: 7.